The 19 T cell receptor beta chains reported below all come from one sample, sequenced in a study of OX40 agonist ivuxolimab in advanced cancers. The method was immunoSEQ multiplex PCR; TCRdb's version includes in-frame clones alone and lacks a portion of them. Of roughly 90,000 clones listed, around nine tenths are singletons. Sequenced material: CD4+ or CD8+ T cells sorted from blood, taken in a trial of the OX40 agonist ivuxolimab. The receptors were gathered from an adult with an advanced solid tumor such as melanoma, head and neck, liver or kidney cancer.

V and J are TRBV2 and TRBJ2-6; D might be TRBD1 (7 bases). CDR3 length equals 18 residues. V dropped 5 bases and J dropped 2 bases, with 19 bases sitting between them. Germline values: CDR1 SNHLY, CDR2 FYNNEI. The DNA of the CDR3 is TGTGCCAGCAGTCCCGGGCAGGGGGGTTCCGCTGGGGCCAACGTCCTGACTTTC. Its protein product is CASSPGQGGSAGANVLTF.

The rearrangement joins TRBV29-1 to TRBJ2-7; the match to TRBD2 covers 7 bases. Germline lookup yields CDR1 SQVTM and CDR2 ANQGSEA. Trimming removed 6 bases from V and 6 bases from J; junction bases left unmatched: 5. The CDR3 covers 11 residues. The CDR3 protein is CSVRLASEQYF. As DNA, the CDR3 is TGCAGCGTGAGACTAGCAAGCGAGCAGTACTTC.

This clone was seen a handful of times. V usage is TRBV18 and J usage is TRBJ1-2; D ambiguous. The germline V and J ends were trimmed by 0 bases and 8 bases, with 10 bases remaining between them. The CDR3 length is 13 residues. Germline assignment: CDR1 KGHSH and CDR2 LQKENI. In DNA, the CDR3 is TGTGCCAGCTCACCACCATATGCCCCCGGCTACACCTTC. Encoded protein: CASSPPYAPGYTF.

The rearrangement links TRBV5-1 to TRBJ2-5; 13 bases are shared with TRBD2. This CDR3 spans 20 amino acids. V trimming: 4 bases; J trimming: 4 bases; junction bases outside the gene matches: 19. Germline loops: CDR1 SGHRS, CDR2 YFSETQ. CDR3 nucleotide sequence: TGCGCCAGCAGCAAAACCGGGACTAGCGGGGATTTACTCTCTCGAGAGACCCAGTACTTC. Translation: CASSKTGTSGDLLSRETQYF.

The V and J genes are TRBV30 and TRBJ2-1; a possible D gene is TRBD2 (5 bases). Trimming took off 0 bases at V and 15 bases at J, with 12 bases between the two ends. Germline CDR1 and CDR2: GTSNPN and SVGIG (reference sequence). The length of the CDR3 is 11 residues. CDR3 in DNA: TGTGCCTGGAGTGTAAGTGGGAGCCCGTTCTTC. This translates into CAWSVSGSPFF. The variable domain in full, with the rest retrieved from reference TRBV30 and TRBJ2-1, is SQTIHQWPATLVQPVGSPLSLECTVEGTSNPNLYWYRQAAGRGLQLLFYSVGIGQISSEVPQNLSASRPQDRQFILSSKKLLLSDSGFYLCAWSVSGSPFFGPGTRLTVL.

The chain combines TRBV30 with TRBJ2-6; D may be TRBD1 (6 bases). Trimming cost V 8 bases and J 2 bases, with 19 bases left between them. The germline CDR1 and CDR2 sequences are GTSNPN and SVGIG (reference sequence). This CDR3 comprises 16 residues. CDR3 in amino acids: CAGPSPQGTGANVLTF. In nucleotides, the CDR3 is TGTGCCGGCCCTTCCCCACAGGGTACTGGGGCCAACGTCCTGACTTTC.

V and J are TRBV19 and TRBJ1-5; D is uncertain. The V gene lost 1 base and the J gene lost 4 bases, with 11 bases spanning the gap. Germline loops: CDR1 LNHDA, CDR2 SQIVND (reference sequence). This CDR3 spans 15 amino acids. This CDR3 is CASSIGRVGNQPQHF. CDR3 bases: TGTGCCAGTAGTATAGGGAGGGTAGGGAATCAGCCCCAGCATTTT.

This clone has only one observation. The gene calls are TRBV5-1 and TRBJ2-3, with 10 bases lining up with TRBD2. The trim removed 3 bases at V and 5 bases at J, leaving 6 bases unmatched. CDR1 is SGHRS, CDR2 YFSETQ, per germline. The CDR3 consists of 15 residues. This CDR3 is CASSWSGREEDTQYF. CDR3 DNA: TGCGCCAGCAGCTGGAGCGGGAGGGAAGAAGATACGCAGTATTTT.

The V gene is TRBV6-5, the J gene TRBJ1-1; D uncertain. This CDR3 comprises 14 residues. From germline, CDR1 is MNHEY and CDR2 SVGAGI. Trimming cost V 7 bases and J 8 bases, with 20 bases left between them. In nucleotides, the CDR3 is TGTGCCAGCACCCCGCCGGGGAGGGCCCTCGAAGCTTTCTTT. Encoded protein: CASTPPGRALEAFF.

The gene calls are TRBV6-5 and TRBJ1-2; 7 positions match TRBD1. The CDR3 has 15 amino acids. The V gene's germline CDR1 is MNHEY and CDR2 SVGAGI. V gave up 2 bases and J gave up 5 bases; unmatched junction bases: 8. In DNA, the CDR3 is TGTGCCAGCAGTTACGCCGGGACAGACGTTTATGGCTACACCTTC. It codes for CASSYAGTDVYGYTF.

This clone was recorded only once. The CDR3 nucleotides read TGCGCCAGCAGCCAGGCCGGGACAGGGAGCTTCTATGGCTACACCTTC. It translates to CASSQAGTGSFYGYTF. This chain joins TRBV4-1 and TRBJ1-2; 9 nucleotides match TRBD1. V gave up 3 bases and J gave up 4 bases; unmatched junction bases: 9. CDR3 size: 16 residues. The germline V gene has CDR1 MGHRA and CDR2 YSYEKL.

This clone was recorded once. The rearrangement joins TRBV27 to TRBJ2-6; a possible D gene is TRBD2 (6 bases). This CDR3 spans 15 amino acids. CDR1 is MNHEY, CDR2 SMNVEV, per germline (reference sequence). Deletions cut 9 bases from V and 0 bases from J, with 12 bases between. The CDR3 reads CASTGLGSGANVLTF. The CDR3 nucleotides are TGTGCCAGTACGGGACTCGGCTCTGGGGCCAACGTCCTGACTTTC.

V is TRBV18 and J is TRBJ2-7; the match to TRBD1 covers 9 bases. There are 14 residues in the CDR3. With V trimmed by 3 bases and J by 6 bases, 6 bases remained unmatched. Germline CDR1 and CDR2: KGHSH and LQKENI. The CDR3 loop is CASSPGTGWGEQYF. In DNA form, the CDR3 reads TGTGCCAGCTCACCGGGGACAGGGTGGGGCGAGCAGTACTTC.

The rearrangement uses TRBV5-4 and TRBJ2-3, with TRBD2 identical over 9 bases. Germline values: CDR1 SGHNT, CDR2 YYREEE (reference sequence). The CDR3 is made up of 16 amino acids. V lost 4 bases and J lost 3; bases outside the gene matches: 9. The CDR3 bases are TGTGCCAGCAGCCCCGGCCTAGCGGGGTTGACAGATACGCAGTATTTT. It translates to CASSPGLAGLTDTQYF.

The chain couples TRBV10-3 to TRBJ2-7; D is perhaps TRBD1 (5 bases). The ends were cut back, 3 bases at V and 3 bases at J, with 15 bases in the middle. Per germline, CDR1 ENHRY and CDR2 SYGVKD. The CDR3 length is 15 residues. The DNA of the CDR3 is TGTGCCATCAGTGAAGGGGTCGCCAAAAACTACGAGCAGTACTTC. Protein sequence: CAISEGVAKNYEQYF.

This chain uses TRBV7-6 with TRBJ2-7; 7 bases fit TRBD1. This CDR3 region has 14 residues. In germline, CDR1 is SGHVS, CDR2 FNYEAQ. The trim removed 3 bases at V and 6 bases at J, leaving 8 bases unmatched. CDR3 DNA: TGTGCCAGCAGCTTTGACGACAGGGAAAGCGAGCAGTACTTC. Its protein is CASSFDDRESEQYF. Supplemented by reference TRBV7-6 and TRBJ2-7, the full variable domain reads GAGVSQSPRYKVTKRGQDVALRCDPISGHVSLYWYRQALGQGPEFLTYFNYEAQQDKSGLPNDRFSAERPEGSISTLTIQRTEQRDSAMYRCASSFDDRESEQYFGPGTRLTVT.

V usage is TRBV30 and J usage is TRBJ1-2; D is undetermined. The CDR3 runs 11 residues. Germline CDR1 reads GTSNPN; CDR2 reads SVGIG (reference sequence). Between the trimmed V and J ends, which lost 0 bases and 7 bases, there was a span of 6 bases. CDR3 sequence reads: CAWSVNGGYTF. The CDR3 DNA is TGTGCCTGGAGTGTTAATGGTGGCTACACCTTC.

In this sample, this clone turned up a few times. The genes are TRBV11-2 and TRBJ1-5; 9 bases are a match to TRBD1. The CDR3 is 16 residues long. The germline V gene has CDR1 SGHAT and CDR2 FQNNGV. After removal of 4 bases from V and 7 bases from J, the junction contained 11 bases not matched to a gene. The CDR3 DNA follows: TGTGCCAGCAGCTACCTCCGGGGACAGGGCGGACAGCCCCAGCATTTT. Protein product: CASSYLRGQGGQPQHF.

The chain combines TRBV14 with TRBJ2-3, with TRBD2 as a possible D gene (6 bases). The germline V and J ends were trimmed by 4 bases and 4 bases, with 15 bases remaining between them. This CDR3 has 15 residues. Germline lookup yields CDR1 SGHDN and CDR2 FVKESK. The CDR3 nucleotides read TGTGCCAGCAGCCTCTGGGGAGCGGGCGCAGATACGCAGTATTTT. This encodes CASSLWGAGADTQYF.